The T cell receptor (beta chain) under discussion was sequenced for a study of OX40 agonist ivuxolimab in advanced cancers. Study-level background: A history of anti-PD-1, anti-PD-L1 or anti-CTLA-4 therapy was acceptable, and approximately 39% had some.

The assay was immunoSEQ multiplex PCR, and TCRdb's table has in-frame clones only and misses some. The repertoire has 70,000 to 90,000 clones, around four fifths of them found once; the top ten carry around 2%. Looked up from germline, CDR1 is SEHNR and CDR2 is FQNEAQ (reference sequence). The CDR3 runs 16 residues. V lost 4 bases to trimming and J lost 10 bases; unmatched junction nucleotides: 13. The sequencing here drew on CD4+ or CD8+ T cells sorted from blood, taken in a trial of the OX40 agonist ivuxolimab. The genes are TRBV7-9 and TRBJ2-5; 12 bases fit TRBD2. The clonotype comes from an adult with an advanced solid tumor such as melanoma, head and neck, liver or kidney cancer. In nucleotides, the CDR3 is TGTGCCAGCAGCTCCTCTAGCGGGGGGGCTTGGGTGGACCAGTACTTC. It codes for CASSSSSGGAWVDQYF.